The entry below gives a single T cell receptor beta chain sequence along with its context. The antigen it recognizes is unknown. Base qualities are not at hand, and no much larger clone is one base apart. This sample is part of a study of T cell responses to AZD1222 COVID-19 vaccine (TCRdb year 2021). Some background on the complete study: AZD1222 recipients whose second dose came at about 4 weeks and those whose second dose came at about 12 weeks were combined into one group, since spike-specific TCR depth and breadth did not differ between the two schedules. Trial participants were enrolled by age into 18-55, 56-69 and 70-plus year subgroups, with about 150, 28 and 57 TCR-sequenced participants respectively. TCR sequencing was performed for approximately 240 trial participants, of whom about 200 were given two doses of AZD1222 and 26 were given two doses of MenACWY control vaccine. Study-level results and caveats: In the small 56-69-year group, the increase in depth fell short of significance, most likely because of low power. Participants were mostly white British and included more females than males, and it was suggested by the authors that clonal diversity may have been underestimated. Because no day 14 peak-response samples were available, repertoires were characterized only after the peak T cell response. Conclusions about previously exposed vaccinees are limited, since just 6 or 7 AZD1222 recipients were seropositive for SARS-CoV-2 at baseline. The whole spike protein was spanned by vaccine-associated CD4 TCRs, and dominant responses were seen in regions 160-218 and 743-854. Nearly half of unique spike-specific TCRs reportedly recognized epitopes outside regions mutated in the B.1.351 and B.1.1.7 variants. A significant rise in spike-specific TCR breadth and depth was observed after two AZD1222 doses relative to day 0 and relative to MenACWY recipients.

The CDR1 and CDR2 encoded by the germline V gene (reference sequence) are LGHDT and YNNKEL. The CDR3 contains 15 residues, cysteine and phenylalanine counted. The CDR3 DNA has 45 bases and is translated from base 1. V gives up 3 bases and J gives up 4 bases, and the segment between their germline ends measures 13 bases. The sample's time point label is to be understood as: baseline before first vaccination. Samples from vaccinated people were obtained from the UK trials COV001 and COV002, which included a single-blind randomized controlled phase 2/3 trial of AZD1222 (ChAdOx1 nCoV-19) in healthy adults. Trial participant PBMC samples were collected at day 0 and day 28 after the second dose for TCRbeta chain sequencing. The CDR3 regions of human TCRbeta chains were analyzed by immunosequencing. On the study's bioinformatics: Repertoire TCRs were matched against a reference library of SARS-CoV-2-specific TCRs generated with the MIRA antigen-specificity platform. Breadth was defined as the fraction of unique TCRs that were SARS-CoV-2-associated, and depth was defined as the fraction of total T cells that were SARS-CoV-2-associated. Using the MIRA data, each spike-specific TCR was mapped to the spike region that the TCR reacts to and placed in a CD4 or CD8 class. Log10-transformed breadth and depth values were compared by one-way ANOVA with Sidak's multiple comparisons tests. What TCRdb holds here is the immuneACCESS table cut down to in-frame rearrangements. Part of the clones is not present; checked against another copy, under half of the missing clones reflect an unresolved V gene, and the others are unexplained. The V and J calls and the clone size are those of that table, but D and trimming were determined from the DNA. The sample contains about 68,000 clones, around four fifths of them found a single time. The ten largest make up 12% of the sample.

The chain is made from TRBV3-1 (or the pseudogene TRBV3-2) and TRBJ1-5; the D gene cannot be named for sure. This receptor was identified in an adult in good health. The source material was peripheral blood, sampled on day 0 of AZD1222 vaccination. The CDR3 amino acid sequence is: CASSQASGENQPQHF. At the DNA level, the sequence is TGTGCCAGCAGCCAGGCGTCAGGAGAAAATCAGCCCCAGCATTTT.